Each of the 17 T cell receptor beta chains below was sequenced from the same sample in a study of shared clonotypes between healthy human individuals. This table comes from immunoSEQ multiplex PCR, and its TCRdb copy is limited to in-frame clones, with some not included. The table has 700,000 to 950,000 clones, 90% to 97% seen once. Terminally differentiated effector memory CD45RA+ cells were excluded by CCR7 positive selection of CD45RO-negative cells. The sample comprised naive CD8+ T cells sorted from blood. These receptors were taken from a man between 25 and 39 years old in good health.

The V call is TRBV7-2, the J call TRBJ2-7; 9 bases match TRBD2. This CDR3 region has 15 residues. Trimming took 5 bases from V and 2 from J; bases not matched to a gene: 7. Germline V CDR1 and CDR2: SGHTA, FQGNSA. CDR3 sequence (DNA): TGTGCCAGCAGCCCATACCTAGCGGGGACCTACGAGCAGTACTTC. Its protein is CASSPYLAGTYEQYF. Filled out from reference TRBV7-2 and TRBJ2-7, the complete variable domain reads GAGVSQSPSNKVTEKGKDVELRCDPISGHTALYWYRQSLGQGLEFLIYFQGNSAPDKSGLPSDRFSAERTGGSVSTLTIQRTQQEDSAVYLCASSPYLAGTYEQYFGPGTRLTVT.

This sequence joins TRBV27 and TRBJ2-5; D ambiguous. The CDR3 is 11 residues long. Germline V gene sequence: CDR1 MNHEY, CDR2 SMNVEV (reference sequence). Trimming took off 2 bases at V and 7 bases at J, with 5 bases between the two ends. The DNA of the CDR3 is TGTGCCAGCAGTTTAGGTGGGACCCAGTACTTC. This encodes CASSLGGTQYF.

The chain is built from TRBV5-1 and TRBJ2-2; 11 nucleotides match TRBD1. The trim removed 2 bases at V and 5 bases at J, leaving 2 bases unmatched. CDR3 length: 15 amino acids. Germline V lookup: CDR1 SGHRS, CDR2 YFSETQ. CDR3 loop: CASSFGQGATGELFF. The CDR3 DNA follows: TGCGCCAGCAGCTTCGGACAGGGGGCGACCGGGGAGCTGTTTTTT.

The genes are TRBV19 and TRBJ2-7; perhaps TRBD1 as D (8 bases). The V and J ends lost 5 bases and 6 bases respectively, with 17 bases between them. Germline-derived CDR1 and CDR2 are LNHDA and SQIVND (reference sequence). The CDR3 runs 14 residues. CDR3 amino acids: CASSAGGGSSEQYF. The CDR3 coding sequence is TGTGCCAGTAGTGCAGGGGGCGGGAGTAGCGAGCAGTACTTC.

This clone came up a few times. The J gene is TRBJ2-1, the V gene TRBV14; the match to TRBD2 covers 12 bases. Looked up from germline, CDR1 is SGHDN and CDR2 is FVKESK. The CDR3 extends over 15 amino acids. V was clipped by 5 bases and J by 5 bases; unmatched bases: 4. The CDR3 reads CASSKLAGGNNEQFF. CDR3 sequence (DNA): TGTGCCAGCAGCAAACTAGCGGGAGGTAACAATGAGCAGTTCTTC.

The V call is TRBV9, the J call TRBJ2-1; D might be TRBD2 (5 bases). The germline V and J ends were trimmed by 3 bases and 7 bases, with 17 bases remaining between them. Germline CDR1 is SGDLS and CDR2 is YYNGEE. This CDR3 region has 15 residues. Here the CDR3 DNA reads TGTGCCAGCAGCGCCAACGGGGATTCGGGGAATGAGCAGTTCTTC. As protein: CASSANGDSGNEQFF.

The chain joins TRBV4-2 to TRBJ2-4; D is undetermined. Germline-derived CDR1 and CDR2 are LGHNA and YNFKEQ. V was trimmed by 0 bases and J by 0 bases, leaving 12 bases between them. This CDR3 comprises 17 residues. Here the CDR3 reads CASSQDARTLAKNIQYF. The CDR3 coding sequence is TGTGCCAGCAGCCAAGATGCCCGTACACTAGCCAAAAACATTCAGTACTTC.

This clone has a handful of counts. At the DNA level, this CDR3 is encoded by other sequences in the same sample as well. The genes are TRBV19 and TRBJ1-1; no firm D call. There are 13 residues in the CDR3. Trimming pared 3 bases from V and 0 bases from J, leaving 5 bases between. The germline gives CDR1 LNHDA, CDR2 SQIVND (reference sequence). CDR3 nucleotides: TGTGCCAGTAGTATTTTAATGAACACTGAAGCTTTCTTT. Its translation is CASSILMNTEAFF.

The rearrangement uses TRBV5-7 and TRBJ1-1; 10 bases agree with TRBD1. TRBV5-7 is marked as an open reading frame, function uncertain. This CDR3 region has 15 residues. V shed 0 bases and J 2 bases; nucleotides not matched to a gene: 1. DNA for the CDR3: TGTGCCAGCAGCTTGGGGACAGGGGGTAACACTGAAGCTTTCTTT. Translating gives CASSLGTGGNTEAFF.

DNA for the CDR3: TGTGCCAGCAGCTTCGGTTTACAGGGGGCACAGGACGAGCAGTACTTC. The encoded protein is CASSFGLQGAQDEQYF. The chain couples TRBV11-2 to TRBJ2-7, with 9 bases identical to TRBD1. CDR1 is SGHAT, CDR2 FQNNGV, per germline. Trimming removed 3 bases from V and 5 bases from J; junction bases left unmatched: 11. CDR3 size: 16 residues.

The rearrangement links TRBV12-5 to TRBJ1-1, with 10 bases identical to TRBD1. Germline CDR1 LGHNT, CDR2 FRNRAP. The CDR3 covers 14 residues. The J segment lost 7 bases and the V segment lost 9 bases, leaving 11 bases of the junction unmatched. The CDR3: CASQSGTGVDEAFF. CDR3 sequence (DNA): TGTGCTAGCCAGTCCGGGACAGGGGTAGATGAAGCTTTCTTT.

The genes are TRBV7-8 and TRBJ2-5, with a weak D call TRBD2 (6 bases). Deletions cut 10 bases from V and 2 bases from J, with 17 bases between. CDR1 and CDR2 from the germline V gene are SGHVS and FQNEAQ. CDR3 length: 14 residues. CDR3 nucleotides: TGTGCCACCACCCTTTGGGGGGATCAAGAGACCCAGTACTTC. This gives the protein CATTLWGDQETQYF.

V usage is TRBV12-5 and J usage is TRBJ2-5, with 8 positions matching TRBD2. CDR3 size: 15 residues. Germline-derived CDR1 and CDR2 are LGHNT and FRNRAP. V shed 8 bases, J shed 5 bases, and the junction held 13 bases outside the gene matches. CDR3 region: CASRSGSPEEETQYF. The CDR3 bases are TGTGCTAGTAGGAGCGGGAGTCCGGAAGAGGAGACCCAGTACTTC.

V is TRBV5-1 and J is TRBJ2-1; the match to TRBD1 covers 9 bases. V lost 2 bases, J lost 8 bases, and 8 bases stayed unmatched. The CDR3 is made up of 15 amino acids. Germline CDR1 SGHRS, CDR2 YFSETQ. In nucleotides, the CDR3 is TGCGCCAGCAGCTTCGGGACAGGGCCTGGGGATGAGCAGTTCTTC. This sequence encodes CASSFGTGPGDEQFF.

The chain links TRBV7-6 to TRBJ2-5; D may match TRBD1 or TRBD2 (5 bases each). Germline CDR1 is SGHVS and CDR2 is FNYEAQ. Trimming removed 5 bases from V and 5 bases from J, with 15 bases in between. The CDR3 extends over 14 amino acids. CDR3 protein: CASSLEVGVETQYF. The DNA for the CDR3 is TGTGCCAGCAGCCTTGAGGTGGGGGTGGAGACCCAGTACTTC.

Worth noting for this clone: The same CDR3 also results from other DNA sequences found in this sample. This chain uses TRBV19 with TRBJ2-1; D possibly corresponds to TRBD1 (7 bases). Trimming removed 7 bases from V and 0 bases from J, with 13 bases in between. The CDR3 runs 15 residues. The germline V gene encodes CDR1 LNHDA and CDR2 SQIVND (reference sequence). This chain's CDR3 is CASTPGGSSYNEQFF. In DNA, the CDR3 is TGTGCCAGTACCCCAGGGGGGAGCTCCTACAATGAGCAGTTCTTC. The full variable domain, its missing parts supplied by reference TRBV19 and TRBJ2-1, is DGGITQSPKYLFRKEGQNVTLSCEQNLNHDAMYWYRQDPGQGLRLIYYSQIVNDFQKGDIAEGYSVSREKKESFPLTVTSAQKNPTAFYLCASTPGGSSYNEQFFGPGTRLTVL.

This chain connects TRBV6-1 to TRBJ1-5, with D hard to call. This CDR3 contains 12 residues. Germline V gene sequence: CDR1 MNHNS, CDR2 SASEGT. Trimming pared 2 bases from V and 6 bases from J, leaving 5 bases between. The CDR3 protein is CASSESGQPQHF. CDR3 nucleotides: TGTGCCAGCAGTGAATCTGGTCAGCCCCAGCATTTT.